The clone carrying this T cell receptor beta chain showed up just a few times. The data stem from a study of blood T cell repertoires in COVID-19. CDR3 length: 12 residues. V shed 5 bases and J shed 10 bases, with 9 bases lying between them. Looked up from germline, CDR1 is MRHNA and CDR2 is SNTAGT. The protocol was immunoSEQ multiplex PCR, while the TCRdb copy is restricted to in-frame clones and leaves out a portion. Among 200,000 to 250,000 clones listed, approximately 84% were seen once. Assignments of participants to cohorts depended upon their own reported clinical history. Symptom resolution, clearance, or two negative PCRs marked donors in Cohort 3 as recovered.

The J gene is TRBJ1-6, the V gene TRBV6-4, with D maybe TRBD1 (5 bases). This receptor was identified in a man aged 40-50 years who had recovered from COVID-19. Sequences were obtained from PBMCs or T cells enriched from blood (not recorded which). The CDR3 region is CASSTEGSPLHF. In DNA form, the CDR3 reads TGTGCCAGCAGTACGGAGGGGTCACCCCTCCACTTT.